This T cell receptor beta chain was sequenced in a study of T cells in Graves' hyperthyroidism and ophthalmopathy. The overall study: Before any treatment, at initial diagnosis, peripheral blood was collected.

Study-level points and caveats: Most thyroid clonotypes expanded above 0.001 appeared in blood too.

Researchers amplified the TCR beta CDR3 regions from RNA transcripts. HTBI primers were the set used in a first-round RT-PCR of the TCR CDR3. Each CDR3 protein gets one entry after TCRdb re-called the multiplex PCR reads with MiXCR. The sample holds about 420,000 distinct CDR3 sequences, around 15% seen once. Comment on this clonotype: The target antigen is unknown.

The germline V gene encodes CDR1 GTSNPN and CDR2 SVGIG (reference sequence). CDR3 length: 15 residues. Unmatched junction bases numbered 6, after V lost 3 bases and J lost 1 base. Patients having uncontrolled infection, another autoimmune disease, pregnancy or lactation were not included. Fresh peripheral blood, around 9.3 ml of it, supplied the PBMCs. Sequenced input: blood. The chain has TRBV30 and TRBJ2-5; 9 bases match TRBD1. This TCR was sampled from a woman between 18 and 29 years old with Graves' hyperthyroidism. The CDR3 DNA reads as TGTGCCTGGAGACCGACAGGGGGATCCCAAGAGACCCAGTACTTC. The encoded protein is CAWRPTGGSQETQYF.